This T cell receptor (beta chain) was sequenced in a study of cytomegalovirus exposure and HLA in healthy donors. Findings and caveats of the study: Rarity marked most TCR sequences, yet some public TCRs occurred in many donors.

Amplification used 60 Vbeta primers and 13 Jbeta primers. The repertoire was sequenced with immunoSEQ multiplex PCR; TCRdb's copy has only in-frame clones and lacks some. The profile shows about 150,000 clones, roughly 80% of them singletons. Worth noting for this clone: Its target is unknown.

The CDR3 has 18 amino acids. The germline V gene encodes CDR1 MNHNS and CDR2 SASEGT. The V gene lost 0 bases and the J gene lost 0 bases, with 15 bases spanning the gap. The V call is TRBV6-1, the J call TRBJ1-3; D is perhaps TRBD1 (6 bases). This TCR came from a woman aged 40 to 50 in good health and CMV-seronegative. Sequenced material: PBMCs. CDR3 sequence: CASSEAGRGSASGNTIYF. CDR3 DNA sequence: TGTGCCAGCAGTGAAGCGGGGAGGGGGAGCGCCTCTGGAAACACCATATATTTT.